This T cell receptor beta chain came from a study of sequential checkpoint blockade in melanoma (dated by TCRdb to about 2019). Broadly, across the study: Using 1:1 randomization, the trial assigned patients either to first-line nivolumab followed by ipilimumab (arm A) or to ipilimumab followed by nivolumab (arm B). Maintenance nivolumab came after each of the two trial sequences. DNA from 90 to 95 melanoma tumor samples collected before treatment underwent TCRbeta immunosequencing. For twenty-two patients, matched tumor biopsies were obtained before treatment and at week 13, following single-agent nivolumab (arm A) or ipilimumab (arm B). About three quarters of the matched pre- and post-treatment tumor biopsy pairs came from the same lesion. What the authors observed across the whole study: Clinical benefit was about 30 times more likely to be achieved by patients whose tumor T-cell fraction and clonality increased by week 13. Among patients in arm A, the nivolumab-first arm, pretreatment tumor TIL clonality was associated with response (P = .04). PD-L1 staining and CD8+ T-cell counts correlated with tumor T-cell fraction and clonality, whereas mutational load did not. The response-prediction model combining TCR metrics and mutation burden needs validation in larger, independent patient cohorts. Within-arm analyses of tumor T-cell fraction were constrained by small sample sizes and reduced statistical power.

Of note for this clone: The specificity of this receptor is unknown. The input lacks base qualities; no much larger clone sits a single base away.

TCRbeta CDR3 regions were immunosequenced from genomic DNA with the immunoSEQ Assay. Prior to high-throughput sequencing, genomic DNA was amplified by bias-controlled multiplex PCR. As for the authors' bioinformatics: To quantify the absolute abundance of each unique TCRbeta CDR3 region, the sequences were collapsed and filtered. Clonality, defined as 1 minus Pielou's evenness, was calculated using productive rearrangements only. Tumor T-cell fraction was computed by normalizing TCRbeta template counts to usable DNA, estimated from several housekeeping genes. A previously published method was used to identify clones with significantly greater frequencies in on-treatment samples than in baseline samples. TCRdb provides this immuneACCESS table in a form limited to in-frame rearrangements. Some clones are lacking; in checked studies, under half of them reflect an unresolved V gene, and why the rest are absent is not known. V and J calls and clone size are those listed in that table; D and trimming were worked out from the DNA. The sample table holds under 20,000 clones, of which 73% were seen once. Under 5% of the sample belongs to the ten largest clones.

What this sample's treatment or condition label stands for: randomized to nivolumab then ipilimumab (arm A) or the reverse (arm B). None of the trial patients had been given prior DNA-damaging chemotherapy. The samples were obtained from melanoma patients enrolled in CheckMate 064, an open-label, randomized phase II trial testing sequential checkpoint blockade. Genomic DNA from formalin-fixed paraffin-embedded (FFPE) tissue samples was used for tumor TCR sequencing. Trimming at the junction amounts to 4 bases on V and 7 bases on J, and the germline ends lie 9 bases apart. The germline V gene sets CDR1 to SGDLS and CDR2 to YYNGEE. The CDR3 runs 12 residues from the cysteine to the phenylalanine. Just the 36-base CDR3 DNA is kept, in frame starting at base 1.

The TCR originated in a human donor with melanoma. The sample was tumor tissue (inferred from file names), taken from a patient given nivolumab and ipilimumab in sequence. This sequence uses TRBV9 and TRBJ2-1, with the identity of the D gene unclear. The CDR3 region: CASSPFLNEQFF. At the DNA level, the sequence is TGTGCCAGCAGCCCTTTCCTGAATGAGCAGTTCTTC.